These T cell receptor beta chains were read from a single sample in a study of glioma-infiltrating T cells. MiXCR, applied by TCRdb to the multiplex PCR reads, yields one record per CDR3 protein. This table holds nearly 2,500 distinct CDR3 sequences, around 73% found once. Sequencing input: glioma tissue, nonneoplastic brain tissue, or PBMCs (not recorded which). Receptors originate from a human donor with low-grade glioma or glioblastoma, undergoing nonglioma brain surgery, or in good health (not recorded which). CDR3s include the opening cysteine and the closing phenylalanine or tryptophan. A D gene is named only where the DNA matches it firmly. A row's size may be missing; if present it is once, few, many or a size class.

.	.	TRBV6-2/TRBV6-3	TRBJ2-2	TGTGCCAGCACCGACCCGGGGCAGGGGGGAGCCACCGGGGAGCTGTTTTTT	CASTDPGQGGATGELFF
.	few	TRBV4-1	TRBJ2-5	TGCGCCAGCCAAGCAGGGGAAGAGACCCAGTACTTC	CASQAGEETQYF
.	many	TRBV13	TRBJ2-2	TGTGCCAGCAGCCTTTCCGGCGCGAACACCGGGGAGCTGTTTTTT	CASSLSGANTGELFF
TRBD1	.	TRBV20-1	TRBJ1-5	TGCAGTGCTAAGACAGGGGGCAATCAGCCCCAGCATTTT	CSAKTGGNQPQHF
TRBD1	.	TRBV3-1	TRBJ2-5	TGTGCCATCAGCCCTAGGACAGGGATAGAGACCCAGTACTTC	CAISPRTGIETQYF
.	.	TRBV27	TRBJ2-5	TGTGCCAGCAGTCTAGTAGTAAGCCAAGAGATCCAGTACTTC	CASSLVVSQEIQYF
.	large	TRBV20-1	TRBJ2-3	TGCAGTGCCCCCGCTGACCCATCGCGGACAGATACGCAGTATTTT	CSAPADPSRTDTQYF
TRBD1	.	TRBV6-2/TRBV6-3	TRBJ1-2	TGTGCCAGCTGGACAGGGGATAGAGGCTACACCTTC	CASWTGDRGYTF
.	.	TRBV4-1	TRBJ2-5	TGCGCCAGCAGCGAAGGGGAAGAGACCCAGTACTTC	CASSEGEETQYF
.	few	TRBV20-1	TRBJ2-1	TGCAGTGCCAGCAGTTACACCGCCGGACAGAGCTCCTACAATGAGCAGTTCTTC	CSASSYTAGQSSYNEQFF
.	.	TRBV6-5	TRBJ1-1	TGTGCCAGCACTTGGTCAGCGAGCACTGAAGCTTTCTTT	CASTWSASTEAFF
.	.	TRBV27	TRBJ2-1	TGTTCCAGAAGTGGATTCCAGGGGAATGAGCAGTTCTTC	CSRSGFQGNEQFF
TRBD1	medium-sized	TRBV14	TRBJ1-1	TGTGCCAGCAGCCAAGTTACAGGGGCGTCGGTATGGAACACTGAAGCTTTCTTT	CASSQVTGASVWNTEAFF
TRBD2	.	TRBV6-4	TRBJ2-3	TGTGCCAGCAACTCGACTAGCGGGAGAACAGATACGCAGTATTTT	CASNSTSGRTDTQYF
TRBD1	.	TRBV7-9	TRBJ1-2	TGTGCCAGCATTATTGGACAGGGGAATGGCTGCACCTTC	CASIIGQGNGCTF
.	.	TRBV6-6	TRBJ2-3	TGTTCCAGCATTCTTTCGACTAGAGGGAGAACAGATACGAAGTATTTT	CSSILSTRGRTDTKYF
.	.	TRBV6-2/TRBV6-3	TRBJ2-7	TGTGCCAGCAGTCCGGCTGTATTCTACGGGCAGTACTTC	CASSPAVFYGQYF
TRBD1	.	TRBV6-1	TRBJ2-7	TGTGTAAGCAGACCACCCGGACAGGCCTACAAGCAGTACTTC	CVSRPPGQAYKQYF
.	many	TRBV7-9	TRBJ1-4	TGTGCCAGCCTTAGCCAACAGGGAGTAAAGGGAGCTAATGAAAAGCTGTTTTTT	CASLSQQGVKGANEKLFF
TRBD1	hyperexpanded	TRBV6-2/TRBV6-3	TRBJ1-2	TGTGCCAGCAGTGCAAGTCCGGGACAGGACTTCTATGGCTACACCTTC	CASSASPGQDFYGYTF
.	.	TRBV6-6	TRBJ1-1	TGTGACAGCTGGGCAGGTATGAACACTGAAGCTTTCTTC	CDSWAGMNTEAFF
TRBD1	hyperexpanded	TRBV7-9	TRBJ1-2	TGTGCCAGCAGTACTGGACAGGGGAATGGCTACACCTTC	CASSTGQGNGYTF
TRBD2	.	TRBV7-2	TRBJ2-1	TGTGTCAGCAGCGGGGGGGCTAGCGGGAACAATGGGCAGTTCTTC	CVSSGGASGNNGQFF
.	.	TRBV6-1	TRBJ2-7	TGTGCCAGCAGGGAGCAAGGGACGAGGGGGGGGAGGCAGTACTTC	CASREQGTRGGRQYF
.	large	TRBV4-1	TRBJ2-5	TGCGCCAGCAGCCAAGCAGGGGAAGAGACCCAGTACTTC	CASSQAGEETQYF
TRBD2	once	TRBV20-1	TRBJ2-5	TGCAGTGCTAGAGATCCGGCTAGCGGGGGCCAGACCCAGTACTTC	CSARDPASGGQTQYF
.	.	TRBV6-2/TRBV6-3	TRBJ1-1	TGTGCAAGCATTTACAGGGTCCGGAACAATGAAGCTTTATTT	CASIYRVRNNEALF
.	.	TRBV11-2	TRBJ1-1	TGTGCCAGCAGCCCCTGGGTCATGAACACTGAAGCTTTCTTT	CASSPWVMNTEAFF
.	.	TRBV2	TRBJ2-1	TGTGCCAGTAGGGCCGATGAGCAGTTCTTC	CASRADEQFF
TRBD2	large	TRBV28	TRBJ2-1	TGTGCCAGCAGTTTGGCTAGCGGGGGGTATGATGAGCAGTTCTTC	CASSLASGGYDEQFF
.	.	TRBV27	TRBJ2-1	TGTGTTAGCAGCTTATTCCAGGGGAATGAGCAGTTCTTC	CVSSLFQGNEQFF